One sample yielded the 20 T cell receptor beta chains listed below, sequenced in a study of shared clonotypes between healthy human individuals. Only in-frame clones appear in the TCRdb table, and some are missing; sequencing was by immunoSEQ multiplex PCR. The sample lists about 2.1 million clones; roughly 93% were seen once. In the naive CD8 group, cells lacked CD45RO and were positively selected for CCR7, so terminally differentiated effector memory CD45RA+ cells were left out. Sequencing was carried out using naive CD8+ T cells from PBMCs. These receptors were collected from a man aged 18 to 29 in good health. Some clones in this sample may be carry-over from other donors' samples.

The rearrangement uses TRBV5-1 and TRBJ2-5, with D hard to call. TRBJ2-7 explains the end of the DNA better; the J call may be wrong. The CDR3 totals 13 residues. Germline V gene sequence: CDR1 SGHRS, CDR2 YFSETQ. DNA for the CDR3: TGCGCCAGCAGAAGCCACTCCGGGTACGAGCAGTACTTC. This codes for CASRSHSGYEQYF.

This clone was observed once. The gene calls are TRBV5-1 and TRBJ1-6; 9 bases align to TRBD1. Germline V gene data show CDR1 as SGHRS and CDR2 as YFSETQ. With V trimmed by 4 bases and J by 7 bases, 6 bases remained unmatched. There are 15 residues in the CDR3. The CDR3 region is CASSNRDRANSPLHF. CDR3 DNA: TGCGCCAGCAGCAATCGGGACAGGGCCAATTCACCCCTCCACTTT.

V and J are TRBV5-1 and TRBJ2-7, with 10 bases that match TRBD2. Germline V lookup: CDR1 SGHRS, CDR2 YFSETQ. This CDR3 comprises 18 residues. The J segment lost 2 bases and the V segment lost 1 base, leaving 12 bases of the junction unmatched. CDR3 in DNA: TGCGCCAGCAGCTTGAGATGGACTAGCGGTAAAACGACCTACGAGCAGTACTTC. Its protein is CASSLRWTSGKTTYEQYF.

CDR3 nucleotides: TGTGCCTGGAGTCCCCTAGCGGGATACAATGAGCAGTTCTTC. Protein sequence: CAWSPLAGYNEQFF. The rearrangement uses TRBV30 and TRBJ2-1; the match to TRBD2 covers 9 bases. V was clipped by 2 bases and J by 4 bases; unmatched bases: 3. CDR1 is GTSNPN, CDR2 SVGIG, per germline (reference sequence). This CDR3 is built from 14 residues.

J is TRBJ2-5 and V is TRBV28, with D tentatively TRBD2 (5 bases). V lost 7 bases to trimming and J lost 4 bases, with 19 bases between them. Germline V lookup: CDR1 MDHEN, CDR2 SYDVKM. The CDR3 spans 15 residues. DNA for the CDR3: TGTGCCAGCACCTTCTCTTGGACCGAGGGAGAGACCCAGTACTTC. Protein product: CASTFSWTEGETQYF.

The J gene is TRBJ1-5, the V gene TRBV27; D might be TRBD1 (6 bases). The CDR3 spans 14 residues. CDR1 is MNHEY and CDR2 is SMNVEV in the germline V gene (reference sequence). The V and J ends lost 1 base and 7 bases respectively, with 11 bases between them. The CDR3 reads CASSLLGGWQPQHF. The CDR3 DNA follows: TGTGCCAGCAGTTTATTGGGGGGCTGGCAGCCCCAGCATTTT.

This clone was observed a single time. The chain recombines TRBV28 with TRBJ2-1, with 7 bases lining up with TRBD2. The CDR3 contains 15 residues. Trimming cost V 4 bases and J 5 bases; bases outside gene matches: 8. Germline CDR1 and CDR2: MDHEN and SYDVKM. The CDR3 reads CASSWLSSGHNEQFF. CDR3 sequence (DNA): TGTGCCAGCAGTTGGTTGTCTAGCGGACACAATGAGCAGTTCTTC.

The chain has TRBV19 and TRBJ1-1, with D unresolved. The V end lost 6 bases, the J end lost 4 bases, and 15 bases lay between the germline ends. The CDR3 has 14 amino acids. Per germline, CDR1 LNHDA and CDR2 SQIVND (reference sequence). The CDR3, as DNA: TGTGCCAGTAGCCCCTCGTCGGGGTTCACTGAAGCTTTCTTT. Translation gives CASSPSSGFTEAFF.

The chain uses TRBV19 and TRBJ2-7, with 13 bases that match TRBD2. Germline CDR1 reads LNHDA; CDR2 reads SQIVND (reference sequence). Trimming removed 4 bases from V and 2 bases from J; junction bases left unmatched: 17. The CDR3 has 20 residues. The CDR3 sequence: CASSTQDRTSGRGVPYEQYF. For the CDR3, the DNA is TGTGCCAGTAGTACCCAGGACCGGACTAGCGGGAGAGGGGTCCCCTACGAGCAGTACTTC.

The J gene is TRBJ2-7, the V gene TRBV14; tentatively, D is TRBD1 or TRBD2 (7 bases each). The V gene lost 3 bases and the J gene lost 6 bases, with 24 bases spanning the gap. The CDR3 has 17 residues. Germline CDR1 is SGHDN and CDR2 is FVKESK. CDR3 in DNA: TGTGCCAGCAGCCAGATAACGGGGGGAGACAGGGCCGGCGAGCAGTACTTC. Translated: CASSQITGGDRAGEQYF.

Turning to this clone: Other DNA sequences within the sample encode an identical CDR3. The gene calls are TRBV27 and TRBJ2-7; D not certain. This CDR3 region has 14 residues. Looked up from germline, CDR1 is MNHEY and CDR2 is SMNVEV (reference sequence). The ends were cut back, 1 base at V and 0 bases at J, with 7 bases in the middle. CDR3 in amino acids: CASSLYTGSYEQYF. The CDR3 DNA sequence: TGTGCCAGCAGTTTATACACTGGCTCCTACGAGCAGTACTTC.

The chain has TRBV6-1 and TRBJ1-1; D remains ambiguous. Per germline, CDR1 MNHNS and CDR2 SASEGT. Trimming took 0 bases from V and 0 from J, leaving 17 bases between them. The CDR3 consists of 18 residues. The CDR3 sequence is CASSEAQFVRAMNTEAFF. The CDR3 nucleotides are TGTGCCAGCAGTGAAGCCCAATTCGTCCGGGCGATGAACACTGAAGCTTTCTTT.

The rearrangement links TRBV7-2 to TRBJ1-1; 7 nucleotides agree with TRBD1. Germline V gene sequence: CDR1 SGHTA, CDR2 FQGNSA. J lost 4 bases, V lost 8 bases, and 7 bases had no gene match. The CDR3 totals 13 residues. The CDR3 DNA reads TGTGCCAGCTTGGACAGGACGGTCACTGAAGCTTTCTTT. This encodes CASLDRTVTEAFF.

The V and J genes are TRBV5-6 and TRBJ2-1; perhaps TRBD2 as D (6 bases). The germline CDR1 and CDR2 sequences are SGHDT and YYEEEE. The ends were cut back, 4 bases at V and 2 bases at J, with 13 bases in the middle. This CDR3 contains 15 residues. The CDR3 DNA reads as TGTGCCAGCAGCACCCGGGACTCCCCCTACAATGAGCAGTTCTTC. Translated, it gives CASSTRDSPYNEQFF. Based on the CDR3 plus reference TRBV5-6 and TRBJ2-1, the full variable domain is DAGVTQSPTHLIKTRGQQVTLRCSPKSGHDTVSWYQQALGQGPQFIFQYYEEEERQRGNFPDRFSGHQFPNYSSELNVNALLLGDSALYLCASSTRDSPYNEQFFGPGTRLTVL.

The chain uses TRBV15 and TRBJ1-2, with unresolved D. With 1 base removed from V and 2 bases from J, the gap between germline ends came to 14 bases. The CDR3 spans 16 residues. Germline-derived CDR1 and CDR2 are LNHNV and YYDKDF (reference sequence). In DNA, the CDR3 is TGTGCCACCAGCAGAGGCCACCCCTCTACCAACTATGGCTACACCTTC. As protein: CATSRGHPSTNYGYTF.

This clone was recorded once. CDR3 coding DNA: TGCGCCAGCAGTCCGGGGCCCACCCACGAGCAGTACTTC. The encoded protein is CASSPGPTHEQYF. This chain links TRBV10-1 with TRBJ2-7; the D call may be TRBD1 or TRBD2 (5 bases each). CDR3 size: 13 residues. Looked up from germline, CDR1 is WNHNN and CDR2 is SYGVQD (reference sequence). Trimming cost V 5 bases and J 5 bases, with 13 bases left between them.

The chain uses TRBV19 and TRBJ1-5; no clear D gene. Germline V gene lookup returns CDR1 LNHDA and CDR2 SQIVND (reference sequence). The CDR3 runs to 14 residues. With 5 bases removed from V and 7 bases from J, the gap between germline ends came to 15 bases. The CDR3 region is CASSLFGSYQPQHF. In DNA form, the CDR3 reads TGTGCCAGTAGTCTCTTCGGCTCCTACCAGCCCCAGCATTTT.

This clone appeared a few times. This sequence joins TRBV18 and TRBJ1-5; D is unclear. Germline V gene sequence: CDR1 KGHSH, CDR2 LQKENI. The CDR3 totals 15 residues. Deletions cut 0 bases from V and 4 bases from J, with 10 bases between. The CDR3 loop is CASSPPGSINQPQHF. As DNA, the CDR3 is TGTGCCAGCTCACCACCTGGATCGATAAATCAGCCCCAGCATTTT.

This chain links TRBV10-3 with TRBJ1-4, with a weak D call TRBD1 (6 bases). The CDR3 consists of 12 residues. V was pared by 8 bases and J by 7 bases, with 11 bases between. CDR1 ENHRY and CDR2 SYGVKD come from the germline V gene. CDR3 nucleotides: TGTGCCATCGGACAGTACGGTGAAAAACTGTTTTTT. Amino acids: CAIGQYGEKLFF.

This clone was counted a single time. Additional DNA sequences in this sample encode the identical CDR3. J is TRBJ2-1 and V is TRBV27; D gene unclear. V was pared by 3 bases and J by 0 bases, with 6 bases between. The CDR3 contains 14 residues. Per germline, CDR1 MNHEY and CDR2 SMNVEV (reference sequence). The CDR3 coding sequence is TGTGCCAGCAGTTTTCAATCCTCCTACAATGAGCAGTTCTTC. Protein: CASSFQSSYNEQFF.